This T cell receptor (beta chain) was retrieved from a study of identical twins. Overall study results and limits: Among monozygotic twins, out-of-frame TCR alpha sharing exceeded what models predicted.

This clonotype was observed at least ten times. Its target is not known. TCRdb reanalysed the 5' RACE reads using MiXCR and keeps one entry per CDR3 protein. The data show approximately 250,000 distinct CDR3 sequences, with 6.5% seen just once and roughly 15% held by the top ten. This CDR3 has 17 residues. Trimming cost V 1 base and J 2 bases, with 14 bases left between them. The data also belong to a second study, concerning T cells expressing NK-cell markers.

This sequence joins TRBV12-3 or TRBV12-4 and TRBJ1-4; perhaps TRBD1 as D (6 bases). The TCR was taken from a woman between 18 and 30 years old in good health. The sequenced sample was CD8+ T cells sorted from blood. CDR3 nucleotide sequence: TGTGCCAGCAGTTTAGGCGGTCAGGGGCTCACTAATGAAAAACTGTTTTTT. Protein product: CASSLGGQGLTNEKLFF.